The T cell receptor (beta chain) described here comes from a study of post-analysis software for immune sequencing data. Study-wide background: The cohort encompassed relapsing-remitting, secondary progressive and progressive-relapsing multiple sclerosis disease courses.

Study-wide results and limits: In patients, TRBV5-6, TRBV5-1 and TRBV20-1 belonged to four or five TRBV segments found more frequently than in controls.

Of note for this clonotype: The antigen is unknown.

Prepared TCR beta cDNA libraries contained unique molecular identifiers. The yield from about 1 to 10 million T cells was 500,000 or so cDNA molecules in total. Each CDR3 protein gets one entry after TCRdb re-called the PCR reads with MiXCR. Of fewer than 850,000 distinct CDR3 sequences in the sample, around 45% were seen once. Germline V lookup: CDR1 SGHAT, CDR2 FQNNGV. The germline V and J ends were trimmed by 1 base and 0 bases, with 10 bases remaining between them. This CDR3 has 15 residues. The sequenced sample consisted of blood. The rearrangement links TRBV11-2 to TRBJ2-7; D not resolved. The clonotype was recovered from a girl aged 10-17 years with multiple sclerosis. The CDR3 nucleotides read TGTGCCAGCAGCTTAGTAGGGCCGACCTCCTACGAGCAGTACTTC. This sequence encodes CASSLVGPTSYEQYF. Full variable domain (missing parts from reference TRBV11-2 and TRBJ2-7): EAGVAQSPRYKIIEKRQSVAFWCNPISGHATLYWYQQILGQGPKLLIQFQNNGVVDDSQLPKDRFSAERLKGVDSTLKIQPAKLEDSAVYLCASSLVGPTSYEQYFGPGTRLTVT.